This TCR beta chain was retrieved from a study of cytomegalovirus exposure and HLA in healthy donors (dated by TCRdb to 2017 to 2019). Background on the whole study: In an earlier analysis of 450 to 750 of the donors, about 270 Gb of sequence data and about 110 million unique TCR beta sequences from 180 million or so T cells were reported. Around 320 gigabases of sequencing data and around 87 million unique TCR sequences were included in an early release covering under 650 HLA-typed donors. The genetic ancestry cluster associated with self-reported Caucasian donors included 65% to 90% of the 398 genotyped donors. The study was designed to test whether signatures of past pathogen exposure could be identified by cataloging public T cell receptors. The study used immunosequencing to profile the T cell repertoires of several hundred subjects and linked those repertoires to cytomegalovirus serostatus. Along with the approximately 600-subject first cohort, a separate validation cohort of over a hundred different subjects was used. To predict cytomegalovirus infection status, the study combined high-throughput TCR immunosequencing, statistical association of individual TCRs with disease status, and machine learning. A later analysis re-analyzed previously published TCR beta repertoires from roughly 600 donors and added high-resolution HLA genotyping to study TCR occurrence patterns. Rather than drawing on any new phenotypic data, the later analysis identified candidate immune exposures from TCR beta sequences and the way those sequences occurred across donors. To decide whether each TCR beta V gene segment behaved as functional or pseudogenic, an earlier analysis of some 540 of the donors relied on high-throughput TCR beta sequencing. Donor age, sex, ethnicity and CMV serostatus were collected together with the repertoire data. In a later genetic analysis, genome-wide SNP genotypes for about 65% of the roughly 670 donors were used, and that subset was treated as a discovery cohort. All discovery cohort repertoires had been generated using a single sequencing platform. Class I and class II HLA loci were covered by the typing at four-digit resolution. The number of typed donors differed by locus: 629-630 for A, B, C, DRB1 and DQB1; some 540 for DQA1; approximately 600 for DPA1; and 450 to 480 for DPB1. Four to six DR-DQ haplotypes were handled as single units for association and clustering because linkage in the cohort was strong. Among about 370 genotyped donors of the cohort, an average of approximately 200,000 unique TCR beta nucleotide sequences was sequenced per donor, of which approximately 19% were non-productive. General study outcomes and caveats: V-gene and J-gene trimming of TCR beta chains was associated with a missense DCLRE1C variant in a later genetic analysis, and the association was replicated in an independent cohort. At a false discovery rate of 0.05, a later analysis linked about 17,000 TCR beta sequences to specific HLA alleles. The authors suggested that the approach could potentially be generalized to other disease states and immunological phenotypes. A total of roughly 160 TCR beta chains were listed by the study as associated with cytomegalovirus. Sequencing depth was assumed to be roughly uniform across donors in the presence/absence analyses, though that assumption may not hold. A further reported finding was that TCR beta sequences accurately predicted the HLA-A and HLA-B alleles for most subjects in the first cohort. Because counts were too low, roughly 18 rarely observed V segments, including chromosome 9 orphons, were left out of the earlier analysis of approximately 580 of the donors. Across donors, most TCR sequences were observed very rarely, whereas some public TCRs were present in many individuals. In both the original and validation cohorts, the classifier was reported to diagnose cytomegalovirus status with high specificity and sensitivity. In vitro tests confirmed that a few of the cytomegalovirus-associated TCR beta chains recognize cytomegalovirus antigens. A later analysis found that TCR association rates varied across HLA loci, with DRB1 alleles showing the most associated TCRs and HLA-C alleles the fewest. The cohort was sequenced for TCR beta chains only, and without alpha or paired-chain data the features that could be detected were limited. When HLA alleles, especially DR and DQ, strongly co-occurred, TCR associations were difficult to assign to individual alleles. Some IMGT-functional V segments, including TRBV6-2 and TRBV6-3, could not be distinguished by the 87-base-pair reads and were therefore excluded. In a later analysis, HLA-associated TCR beta chains were found to be more clonally expanded and to have lower generation probabilities than equally common non-associated chains. A later analysis found that most CMV-associated TCR beta chains appeared HLA-restricted, with HLA associations seemingly driven largely by CMV exposure. An earlier analysis of some 560 of the donors showed that most TCR beta V segments appeared in productive rearrangements either about 87% or about 30% of the time, which broadly matched IMGT annotations. A group of highly shared sequence variants was considered likely to be a technical artifact of the sequencing pipeline. Correlated functional status among segregating V segments might be attributable to linkage disequilibrium, but an unknown experimental factor could not be ruled out. Compared with the roughly 670-donor mean, donors in an Asian-associated ancestry cluster had fewer N-insertions in productive TCRs, according to a later genetic analysis. According to a later analysis, parvovirus B19, influenza, CMV and Epstein-Barr virus appeared linked to several top co-occurrence clusters. CMV serostatus was the only immune exposure information available for the cohort. Because HLA typing was unavailable for some donors at each locus, only the typed subset was used in association tests.

Library prep was done by the immunoSEQ multiplex PCR assay. The multiplex PCR relied on a mix of 60 forward primers for TCR Vbeta segments and 13 reverse primers for TCR Jbeta segments. Amplification of the CDR3 region of rearranged TCR beta genes was performed with a multiplex PCR assay on genomic DNA. The Illumina HiSeq System was used to sequence the amplified TCR beta libraries as 87-base-pair reads. The original pipeline was this. In a later analysis, tens of millions of unique TCR beta chains were counted across the approximately 670 repertoires, and roughly 11 million of these chains were shared by at least two donors. Raw reads were error-corrected and collapsed into unique sequences by a nearest-neighbor algorithm in which closely related sequences were merged to remove PCR and sequencing errors. V, D and J gene segments were assigned by aligning CDR3 sequences to IMGT reference sequences. For a sequence to be retained, a match of at least six nucleotides to both a V gene segment and a J gene segment was required. A rearrangement was called productive if the CDR3 had no stop codons and remained in frame with V and J, and every other rearrangement was called non-productive. Following IMGT convention, CDR3 was defined as the stretch from the second conserved V-encoded cysteine up to the conserved J-encoded phenylalanine. Sequences without an unambiguous match to a single V gene segment were excluded from the earlier analysis of a few hundred of the donors. An earlier analysis of almost 600 of the donors classified V segments as functional when productive rearrangements were above 56.7% and as segregating when the standard deviation between donors was above 5%. A statistical classification framework was built for diagnosing cytomegalovirus status from the catalog of TCR beta chain sequences. V and J gene assignment, in a later analysis, came from comparing TCR nucleotide sequences with IMGT/GENE-DB human TR gene sequences. In a later analysis, CDR3 sequences and most-parsimonious VDJ recombination scenarios were assigned using the TCRdist pipeline. A later analysis defined each TCR beta chain by its CDR3 amino acid sequence plus V-gene family, and excluded reads lacking a unique V-gene family. To address suspected cross-contamination and a sequencing artifact, a later analysis removed 450 to 700 highly shared, low-generation-probability nucleotide sequences. For each public chain, a later analysis derived a clonal expansion index from normalized ranks of inferred template counts within each repertoire. Generation probabilities in a later analysis came from a VDJ recombination model fitted to out-of-frame rearrangements, and those results were checked against IGoR. Hypergeometric tests were used in a later analysis to score TCR-TCR, TCR-HLA and TCR-CMV co-occurrence, with a repertoire-size bias correction applied to the TCR pairs. To estimate false discovery rates, a later analysis permuted the HLA or CMV assignments 20 times. In a later analysis, co-occurring TCRs were grouped using DBSCAN, with TCRdist sequence similarity added in when clustering inside HLA-allele-positive subsets. Co-occurrence clustering excluded repertoires with fewer than 30,000 or more than 120,000 public chains, plus five with anomalous nucleotide sharing. TCRdb took this table from immuneACCESS and kept in-frame rearrangements with V and J called. Such tables lack part of the clones; where checked against another copy, unresolved V genes explain under half of the gap, and the rest is unexplained. V and J calls and clone size follow that table, whereas D and trimming were derived from the DNA. Across this sample there are some 150,000 clones, with 65% to 75% seen only once. The ten largest clones represent about 4.1% of the sample.

Trimming costs V 1 base and J 8 bases, and their ends lie 14 bases apart. Taken from cysteine to phenylalanine, the CDR3 has 14 residues. The only DNA kept is the CDR3, 42 bases in frame from the first base. According to the germline V gene, CDR1 reads SNHLY and CDR2 reads FYNNEI. About this clone: Its antigen remains undetermined. Per-base quality was not reported, and no clone a single base away is much larger than it.

In total, approximately 690 healthy bone marrow donors made up the cohort. All cohort members were sampled while nominally healthy, although unrecorded immune exposures were likely present. The donor was CMV seronegative and was included in the group of several hundred seronegative cohort members. Every donor gave a peripheral blood sample, and the peripheral blood mononuclear cells from that sample were used for TCR beta sequencing. Genomic DNA was extracted from the blood cell samples with the Qiagen DNeasy Blood Extraction Kit. Sequenced: PBMCs. The sequence derives from a man aged 55 to 70 in good health and CMV-seronegative. The rearrangement combines TRBV2 with TRBJ1-2; TRBD1 is possibly the D segment (6 matching bases). The CDR3 protein: CASSEVGGAEGYTF. Here is the DNA: TGTGCCAGCAGTGAAGTTGGGGGCGCGGAAGGCTACACCTTC.